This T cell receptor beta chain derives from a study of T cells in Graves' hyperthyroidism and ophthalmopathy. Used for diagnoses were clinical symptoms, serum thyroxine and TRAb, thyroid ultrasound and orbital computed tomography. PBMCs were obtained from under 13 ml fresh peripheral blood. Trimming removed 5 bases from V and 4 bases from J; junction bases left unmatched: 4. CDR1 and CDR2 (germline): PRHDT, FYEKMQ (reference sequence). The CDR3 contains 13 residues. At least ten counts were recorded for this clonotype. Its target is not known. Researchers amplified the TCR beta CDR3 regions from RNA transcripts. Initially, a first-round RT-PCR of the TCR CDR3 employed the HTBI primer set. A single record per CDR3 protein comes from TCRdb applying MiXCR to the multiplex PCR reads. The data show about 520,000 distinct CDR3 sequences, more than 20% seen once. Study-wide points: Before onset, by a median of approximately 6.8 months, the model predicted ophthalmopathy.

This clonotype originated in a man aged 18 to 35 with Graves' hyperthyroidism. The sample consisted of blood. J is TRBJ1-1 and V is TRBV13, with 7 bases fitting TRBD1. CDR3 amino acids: CASSGPGGTEAFF. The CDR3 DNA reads TGTGCCAGCAGCGGTCCAGGGGGCACTGAAGCTTTCTTT.